The 27 T cell receptor beta chains below were found in one sample sequenced in a study of blood T cell repertoires in COVID-19. Sequenced by immunoSEQ multiplex PCR; TCRdb stores in-frame clones only, minus some. The repertoire holds roughly 260,000 clones, with more than 60% as singletons. Sequenced sample: peripheral blood. These receptors were collected from a woman between 40 and 50 years old with active or convalescent COVID-19.

This clone was observed a single time. The genes are TRBV6-5 and TRBJ1-6, with D hard to call. The V gene lost 6 bases and the J gene lost 10 bases, with 13 bases spanning the gap. Germline V gene data show CDR1 as MNHEY and CDR2 as SVGAGI. The CDR3 is made up of 13 amino acids. CDR3 nucleotide sequence: TGTGCCAGCAGAGGCGGGAACGACTCACCCCTCCACTTT. It is translated as CASRGGNDSPLHF.

J is TRBJ2-2 and V is TRBV7-6, with 8 bases matching TRBD2. Germline V gene sequence: CDR1 SGHVS, CDR2 FNYEAQ. The CDR3 has 16 amino acids. J was trimmed by 4 bases and V by 5 bases; bases with no gene match: 9. The CDR3 spells CASSQILAVPTGELFF. The CDR3 DNA is TGTGCCAGCAGCCAAATACTAGCGGTGCCCACCGGGGAGCTGTTTTTT. Drawing the rest from reference TRBV7-6 and TRBJ2-2, the complete variable domain is GAGVSQSPRYKVTKRGQDVALRCDPISGHVSLYWYRQALGQGPEFLTYFNYEAQQDKSGLPNDRFSAERPEGSISTLTIQRTEQRDSAMYRCASSQILAVPTGELFFGEGSRLTVL.

V and J are TRBV18 and TRBJ1-4; 7 nucleotides match TRBD1. The ends lost 7 bases at V and 7 bases at J; junction bases unmatched: 12. The CDR3 has 15 residues. Germline CDR1 KGHSH, CDR2 LQKENI. CDR3 DNA: TGTGCCAGCTGCCAATACAGGGGTTTTGGTGAAAAACTGTTTTTT. This codes for CASCQYRGFGEKLFF.

The V call is TRBV3-1 (or the pseudogene TRBV3-2), the J call TRBJ1-2; a possible D gene is TRBD1 (6 bases). V was pared by 4 bases and J by 8 bases, with 17 bases between. Germline V gives CDR1 LGHDT, CDR2 YNNKEL (reference sequence). This CDR3 is built from 14 residues. DNA for the CDR3: TGTGCCAGCAGCCCCGACGGGGGGCCGGGAGGCTACACCTTC. Its protein product is CASSPDGGPGGYTF.

The chain is built from TRBV2 and TRBJ2-7, with 11 bases lining up with TRBD2. V lost 8 bases, J lost 3 bases, and 12 bases stayed unmatched. CDR3 size: 16 residues. The germline CDR1 and CDR2 sequences are SNHLY and FYNNEI. The DNA for the CDR3 is TGTGCCAGCCTGGGGGACCTAGCGGGGGGACGCTACGAGCAGTACTTC. This codes for CASLGDLAGGRYEQYF. The full variable domain, completed using reference TRBV2 and TRBJ2-7, is EPEVTQTPSHQVTQMGQEVILRCVPISNHLYFYWYRQILGQKVEFLVSFYNNEISEKSEIFDDQFSVERPDGSNFTLKIRSTKLEDSAMYFCASLGDLAGGRYEQYFGPGTRLTVT.

The V and J genes are TRBV5-1 and TRBJ1-2; 7 nucleotides agree with TRBD1. J gave up 4 bases and V 0 bases, and 6 bases lay outside the gene matches. The germline V gene encodes CDR1 SGHRS and CDR2 YFSETQ. The CDR3 runs to 15 residues. CDR3 nucleotides: TGCGCCAGCAGCTTGGGACAGGGTTCCAGCTATGGCTACACCTTC. This gives the protein CASSLGQGSSYGYTF. Drawing the rest from reference TRBV5-1 and TRBJ1-2, the complete variable domain is KAGVTQTPRYLIKTRGQQVTLSCSPISGHRSVSWYQQTPGQGLQFLFEYFSETQRNKGNFPGRFSGRQFSNSRSEMNVSTLELGDSALYLCASSLGQGSSYGYTFGSGTRLTVV.

V is TRBV2 and J is TRBJ1-6, with a weak D call TRBD1 (5 bases). Per germline, CDR1 SNHLY and CDR2 FYNNEI. This CDR3 has 13 amino acids. The CDR3 loop is CGGLWDYNSPLHF. The CDR3 coding sequence is TGTGGGGGACTCTGGGACTATAATTCACCCCTCCACTTT. Filled out from reference TRBV2 and TRBJ1-6, the complete variable domain reads EPEVTQTPSHQVTQMGQEVILRCVPISNHLYFYWYRQILGQKVEFLVSFYNNEISEKSEIFDDQFSVERPDGSNFTLKIRSTKLEDSAMYFCGGLWDYNSPLHFGNGTRLTVT.

This sequence joins TRBV3-1 (or the pseudogene TRBV3-2) and TRBJ1-3; 7 bases align to TRBD1. The CDR3 covers 14 residues. V gave up 1 base and J gave up 4 bases; unmatched junction bases: 1. The germline CDR1 and CDR2 sequences are LGHDT and YNNKEL (reference sequence). CDR3 nucleotides: TGTGCCAGCAGCCAAGCCAGGGGGGGAAACACCATATATTTT. Residues: CASSQARGGNTIYF.

The chain carries TRBV20-1 and TRBJ1-5; D perhaps matches TRBD1 (6 bases). This CDR3 is 15 amino acids long. The ends were cut back, 3 bases at V and 4 bases at J, with 16 bases in the middle. Germline V lookup: CDR1 DFQATT, CDR2 SNEGSKA (reference sequence). Written as DNA, the CDR3 is TGCAGTGCTAGTAAGGGACACCAGCAAAATCAGCCCCAGCATTTT. Residues: CSASKGHQQNQPQHF.

The chain carries TRBV3-1 (or the pseudogene TRBV3-2) and TRBJ2-1; maybe TRBD1 (5 bases). Per the germline V gene, CDR1 is LGHDT and CDR2 is YNNKEL (reference sequence). V lost 0 bases, J lost 4 bases, and 13 bases lay in between. This CDR3 is built from 16 residues. In nucleotides, the CDR3 is TGTGCCAGCAGCCAAGAGGGGCAGCACAGATACAATGAGCAGTTCTTC. Residues: CASSQEGQHRYNEQFF.

This clone was counted many times. This sample also contains other DNA sequences that code for the same CDR3. The chain has TRBV11-1 and TRBJ1-1, with a possible D match to TRBD1 (6 bases). Per germline, CDR1 SGHAT and CDR2 FQDESV (reference sequence). The CDR3 covers 14 residues. V was cut by 5 bases and J by 1 base, with 11 bases left in between. In DNA form, the CDR3 reads TGTGCCAGCAGCCCTACGACAGGGAACACTGAAGCTTTCTTT. Its protein product is CASSPTTGNTEAFF.

The V gene is TRBV2, the J gene TRBJ1-3; the D is unclear. Trimming pared 7 bases from V and 0 bases from J, leaving 13 bases between. The CDR3 is 15 residues long. Germline V gene lookup returns CDR1 SNHLY and CDR2 FYNNEI. The CDR3 sequence is CASTNSLGSGNTIYF. For the CDR3, the DNA is TGTGCCAGCACTAACAGCCTCGGCTCTGGAAACACCATATATTTT.

The chain carries TRBV3-1 (or the pseudogene TRBV3-2) and TRBJ1-6, with D hard to call. CDR1 LGHDT and CDR2 YNNKEL come from the germline V gene (reference sequence). Trimming took off 1 base at V and 10 bases at J, with 8 bases between the two ends. The CDR3 consists of 13 residues. CDR3: CASSQGAGSPLHF. CDR3 coding DNA: TGTGCCAGCAGCCAAGGAGCGGGGTCACCCCTCCACTTT.

This clone has only one observation. This CDR3 is CASSDRGTDTQYF. The CDR3 bases are TGTGCCAGCAGTGACAGGGGGACAGATACGCAGTATTTT. The V gene is TRBV2, the J gene TRBJ2-3; 7 nucleotides line up with TRBD1. The CDR3 extends over 13 amino acids. Germline V gives CDR1 SNHLY, CDR2 FYNNEI. V lost 3 bases and J lost 3; bases outside the gene matches: 0.

The chain is built from TRBV25-1 and TRBJ2-6; D call uncertain. Trimming took 4 bases from V and 8 from J, leaving 9 bases between them. CDR1 is MGHDK and CDR2 is SYGVNS in the germline V gene. CDR3 length: 13 amino acids. In DNA, the CDR3 is TGTGCCAGCAGTGCTAGGTGGTCCAACGTCCTGACTTTC. This sequence encodes CASSARWSNVLTF.

This clone was counted a single time. The V and J genes are TRBV30 and TRBJ1-2; D gene unclear. V was clipped by 2 bases and J by 8 bases, with 9 bases between them. The CDR3 runs 11 residues. Germline V CDR1 and CDR2: GTSNPN, SVGIG (reference sequence). This CDR3 is CAWSLKRGYTF. The CDR3 nucleotides read TGTGCCTGGAGTCTAAAGCGCGGCTACACCTTC. Full variable domain (remainder filled in from reference TRBV30 and TRBJ1-2): SQTIHQWPATLVQPVGSPLSLECTVEGTSNPNLYWYRQAAGRGLQLLFYSVGIGQISSEVPQNLSASRPQDRQFILSSKKLLLSDSGFYLCAWSLKRGYTFGSGTRLTVV.

The gene calls are TRBV3-1 (or the pseudogene TRBV3-2) and TRBJ1-1, with D perhaps TRBD1 (5 bases). Trimming took 7 bases from V and 0 from J, leaving 15 bases between them. Germline CDR1 is LGHDT and CDR2 is YNNKEL (reference sequence). The length of the CDR3 is 15 residues. In DNA form, the CDR3 reads TGTGCCAGCAAAAAGCCAGGGTCCTTGAACACTGAAGCTTTCTTT. The encoded protein is CASKKPGSLNTEAFF.

V gene TRBV9 combines with J gene TRBJ1-5, with unresolved D. From germline, CDR1 is SGDLS and CDR2 YYNGEE. V dropped 0 bases and J dropped 6 bases, with 7 bases sitting between them. The CDR3 has 13 residues. This CDR3 is CASSVGSAQPQHF. The CDR3 bases are TGTGCCAGCAGCGTAGGTAGTGCTCAGCCCCAGCATTTT.

Only one count was recorded for this clone. The CDR3 protein is CASRTLSGGADKNIQYF. The CDR3 bases are TGCGCCAGCAGGACCCTCTCCGGGGGGGCCGACAAAAACATTCAGTACTTC. V and J are TRBV10-2 and TRBJ2-4; 8 nucleotides line up with TRBD2. This CDR3 spans 17 amino acids. Trimming cost V 6 bases and J 3 bases; bases outside gene matches: 13. Germline CDR1 and CDR2: WSHSY and SAAADI.

The chain is built from TRBV4-2 and TRBJ2-5; 8 bases match TRBD2. V lost 0 bases, J lost 1 base, and 4 bases stayed unmatched. There are 16 residues in the CDR3. Germline V gives CDR1 LGHNA, CDR2 YNFKEQ. The CDR3, as DNA: TGTGCCAGCAGCCAAGATGGAAGCGGGAGCCAAGAGACCCAGTACTTC. The encoded protein is CASSQDGSGSQETQYF.

The J gene is TRBJ2-4, the V gene TRBV19; 8 bases are shared with TRBD1. After removal of 11 bases from V and 3 bases from J, the junction contained 18 bases not matched to a gene. Germline V CDR1 and CDR2: LNHDA, SQIVND (reference sequence). The CDR3 extends over 17 amino acids. The CDR3 DNA reads as TGTGCCTGTTCAGACAGGGGCGACGCCATTAACAAAAACATTCAGTACTTC. Residues: CACSDRGDAINKNIQYF.

The rearrangement uses TRBV7-2 and TRBJ2-3; 8 bases are shared with TRBD2. In germline, CDR1 is SGHTA, CDR2 FQGNSA. With V trimmed by 4 bases and J by 10 bases, 16 bases remained unmatched. This CDR3 spans 16 amino acids. The CDR3 reads CASSSVAGTSGGAQYF. Here the CDR3 DNA reads TGTGCCAGCAGCTCCGTAGCGGGGACATCTGGGGGGGCGCAGTATTTT.

This clone was seen ten or more times. The chain uses TRBV2 and TRBJ1-2; tentative D call: TRBD1 (5 bases). Germline values: CDR1 SNHLY, CDR2 FYNNEI. The CDR3 is made up of 12 amino acids. V lost 6 bases to trimming and J lost 8 bases, with 13 bases between them. The DNA of the CDR3 is TGTGCCAGCAGCTTAGGAGGGGTCGGCTACACCTTC. It encodes CASSLGGVGYTF.

The chain combines TRBV5-1 with TRBJ2-4, with 8 bases that match TRBD1. The V segment lost 2 bases and the J segment 9 bases; nucleotides outside the gene matches: 10. The germline V gene encodes CDR1 SGHRS and CDR2 YFSETQ. The CDR3 contains 15 residues. The chain's CDR3 is CASSLGQGEGVIQYF. CDR3 sequence (DNA): TGCGCCAGCAGCTTAGGACAGGGTGAGGGAGTCATTCAGTACTTC.

Written as DNA, the CDR3 is TGTGCCAGCAGCCGAGGGACTAGCGGATTAACCTACAATGAGCAGTTCTTC. Protein sequence: CASSRGTSGLTYNEQFF. The chain has TRBV4-2 and TRBJ2-1; TRBD2 matches at 11 bases. Trimming took 4 bases from V and 2 from J; bases not matched to a gene: 7. The CDR3 extends over 17 amino acids. Germline V lookup: CDR1 LGHNA, CDR2 YNFKEQ.

This chain uses TRBV28 with TRBJ1-5; D is unclear. Looked up from germline, CDR1 is MDHEN and CDR2 is SYDVKM. This CDR3 is 14 amino acids long. Deletions cut 6 bases from V and 2 bases from J, with 11 bases between. Written as DNA, the CDR3 is TGTGCCAGCAGCGCCAGGCTTGGCAATCAGCCCCAGCATTTT. Translation: CASSARLGNQPQHF.

The chain uses TRBV6-6 and TRBJ2-7; 8 bases are a match to TRBD1. The CDR3 consists of 13 residues. The V gene end was trimmed by 4 bases and the J gene end by 7 bases; junction bases not matched to a gene: 6. The V gene's germline CDR1 is MNHNY and CDR2 SVGAGI (reference sequence). The CDR3 reads CASSSQGAREQYV. CDR3 sequence (DNA): TGTGCCAGCAGTTCCCAGGGGGCGCGAGAGCAGTACGTC.